The T cell receptor beta chain described here comes from a study of blood T cell repertoires in COVID-19. The protocol was immunoSEQ multiplex PCR, while the TCRdb copy is restricted to in-frame clones and leaves out a portion. The sample has roughly 300,000 clones, about 89% seen once. This CDR3 region has 16 residues. Germline trimming cut 3 bases from V and 0 bases from J; bases unmatched to any gene: 3. Germline CDR1 SGDLS, CDR2 YYNGEE. The chain couples TRBV9 to TRBJ2-6, with 7 positions matching TRBD1. The specimen was peripheral blood. The sequence was collected from a woman aged 45-65 years who had recovered from COVID-19. CDR3 DNA: TGTGCCAGCAGCGGTCGGACAGGCTCTGGGGCCAACGTCCTGACTTTC. It encodes CASSGRTGSGANVLTF.